This TCR beta chain was documented in a study of blood T cells in healthy people across ages. A second PCR, run for roughly 6 to 11 cycles, used a sample-barcoded 5' primer plus a J-beta primer mix. TCRdb processed the 5' RACE reads anew with MiXCR; each CDR3 protein has one entry. Counted here are more than 450,000 distinct CDR3 sequences, roughly a quarter occurring once; the ten biggest clones make up 3% to 4.5%. These records were also assigned to another study, of T cells of mothers and their children.

The source is a boy between 2 and 15 years old in good health. Sequenced input: blood.

The CDR3: CASSSKAGDTQYF. Written as DNA, the CDR3 is TGTGCCAGCAGTTCTAAGGCCGGGGATACGCAGTATTTT. The chain employs TRBV6-2 or TRBV6-3 and TRBJ2-3; unclear D gene. Trimming removed 4 bases from V and 6 bases from J, with 11 bases in between. CDR1 MNHEY and CDR2 SVGEGT come from the germline V gene. The length of the CDR3 is 13 residues.